One TCR beta chain is described in this entry. Its specificity is not known. Germline CDR1 is SGHRS and CDR2 is YFSETQ. The trim removed 5 bases at V and 8 bases at J, leaving 11 bases unmatched. There are 15 residues in the CDR3. This record belongs to a study of cytomegalovirus exposure and HLA in healthy donors. Study details: HLA-typed donors were the source of about 85 million unique TCRs, which an early data release held.

The study, taken as a whole, reports: Sequencing had likely introduced a cluster of highly shared sequence variants as an artifact. Donor immune exposure was known only as CMV serostatus. In a later analysis, an Asian-associated ancestry cluster reportedly showed fewer N-insertions than the approximately 700-donor mean.

Primers included in the PCR were 60 Vbeta and 13 Jbeta primers. TCRdb keeps only in-frame clones here, not all; method: immunoSEQ multiplex PCR. This table holds hundreds of thousands of clones, 77% found once. The rearrangement joins TRBV5-1 to TRBJ1-4; TRBD1 aligns across 8 bases. The sequence derives from a woman aged 55-75 years in good health and CMV-seropositive. Material: PBMCs. The CDR3 DNA follows: TGCGCCAGCAGTTTGACAGGGGATTCAAGAGAAAAACTGTTTTTT. The encoded protein is CASSLTGDSREKLFF.